The rows below give T cell receptor beta chains drawn from one sample of a study of shared clonotypes between healthy human individuals. The repertoire was sequenced with immunoSEQ multiplex PCR; TCRdb's copy has only in-frame clones and lacks some. The top ten hold 0.3% to 0.45% of the sample, which has roughly 1.4 million clones, 97% to 99% seen once. Source material: naive CD4+ T cells sorted from blood. These receptors came from a man between 25 and 39 years old in good health. Both conserved end residues are part of each CDR3. Each record gives: V gene, clone size, J gene, D gene, CDR3 DNA, CDR3 protein. D genes are given only for firm matches. The listing skips clone size in some rows; elsewhere it reads once, few, many or a size class.

TRBV2	once	TRBJ1-5	TRBD1	TGTGCCAGCAACCGGGACAGGGGGAATCAGCCCCAGCATTTT	CASNRDRGNQPQHF
TRBV30	NA	TRBJ1-2	NA	TGTGCCTGGAAGAACCGGGGGATCTATGGCTACACCTTC	CAWKNRGIYGYTF
TRBV28	NA	TRBJ1-5	TRBD1	TGTGCCAGCAATTCGGCAGGGGGGTTGTTTCAGCCCCAGCATTTT	CASNSAGGLFQPQHF
TRBV19	NA	TRBJ1-2	NA	TGTGCCAGTAGAAACAGCCTGATGAACTATGGCTACACCTTC	CASRNSLMNYGYTF
TRBV7-6	NA	TRBJ2-3	TRBD1	TGTGCCAGCAGCTTAAGGGTAACAGGGGGCGCTGGCACAGATACGCAGTATTTT	CASSLRVTGGAGTDTQYF
TRBV25-1	NA	TRBJ2-7	TRBD1	TGTGCCAGCGAATCGACAGGGGTTTACGAGCAGTACTTC	CASESTGVYEQYF
TRBV7-9	NA	TRBJ1-2	NA	TGTGCCAGCAGCTTATTGGGTCCGTATGGCTACACCTTC	CASSLLGPYGYTF
TRBV5-1	NA	TRBJ2-1	TRBD2	TGCGCCAGCACCGACACTAGCGGAAGTGGGAATGAGCAGTTCTTC	CASTDTSGSGNEQFF
TRBV7-2	once	TRBJ2-7	NA	TGTGCCAGCAGCCCTTCCGTTTCCAAACCGTACGAGCAGTACTTC	CASSPSVSKPYEQYF
TRBV11-3	NA	TRBJ2-3	NA	TGTGCCAGCAGCTTCAATCCGGACACAGATACGCAGTATTTT	CASSFNPDTDTQYF
TRBV14	NA	TRBJ1-5	NA	TGTGCCAGCAGCCAAGATGTATCGGTGTCCCAGCATTTT	CASSQDVSVSQHF
TRBV29-1	NA	TRBJ1-4	NA	TGCAGCGTTGGAGGGGCTCCAACTAATGAAAAACTGTTTTTT	CSVGGAPTNEKLFF
TRBV28	once	TRBJ1-1	TRBD1	TGTGCCAGCAGCCCCGGGACAGGGGGCAAAGCTTTCTTT	CASSPGTGGKAFF